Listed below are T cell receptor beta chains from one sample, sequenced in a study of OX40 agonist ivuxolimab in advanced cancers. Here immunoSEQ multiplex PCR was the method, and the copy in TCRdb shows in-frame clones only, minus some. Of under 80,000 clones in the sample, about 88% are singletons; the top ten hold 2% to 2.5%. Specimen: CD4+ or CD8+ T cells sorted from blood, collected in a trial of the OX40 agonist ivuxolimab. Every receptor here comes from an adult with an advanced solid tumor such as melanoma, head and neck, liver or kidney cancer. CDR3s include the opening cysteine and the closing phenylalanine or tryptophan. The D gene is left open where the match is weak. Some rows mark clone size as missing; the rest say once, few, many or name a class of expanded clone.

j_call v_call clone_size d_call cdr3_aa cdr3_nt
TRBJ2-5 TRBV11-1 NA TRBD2 CASLHRGEETQYF TGTGCCAGCCTCCATCGGGGGGAAGAGACCCAGTACTTC
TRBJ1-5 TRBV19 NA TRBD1 CASSTQIAGTGNQPQHF TGTGCCAGTTCAACCCAGATAGCAGGGACAGGCAATCAGCCCCAGCATTTT
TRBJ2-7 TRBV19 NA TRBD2 CASSTKAGFGSYEQYF TGTGCCAGTAGTACTAAAGCGGGGTTTGGATCCTACGAGCAGTACTTC
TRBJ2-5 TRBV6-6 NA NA CASSPSPSTQETQYF TGTGCCAGCAGTCCTTCCCCCAGTACTCAAGAGACCCAGTACTTC
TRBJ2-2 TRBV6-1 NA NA CASSDVTANTGELFF TGTGCCAGCAGTGATGTGACAGCGAACACCGGGGAGCTGTTTTTT
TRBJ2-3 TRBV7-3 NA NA CASSPGGAGVPDTQYF TGTGCCAGCAGCCCCGGGGGCGCGGGTGTTCCAGATACGCAGTATTTT
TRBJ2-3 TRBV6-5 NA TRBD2 CASSPSGGGTDTQYF TGTGCCAGCAGTCCTAGCGGGGGAGGAACAGATACGCAGTATTTT
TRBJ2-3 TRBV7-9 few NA CASSLGGSGGTDTQYF TGTGCCAGCAGCTTAGGAGGGTCAGGGGGCACAGATACGCAGTATTTT
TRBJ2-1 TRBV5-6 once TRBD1 CASSLQGAFNEQFF TGTGCCAGCAGCCTACAGGGGGCGTTCAATGAGCAGTTCTTC
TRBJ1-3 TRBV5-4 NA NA CASSPIRNSGNTIYF TGTGCCAGCAGCCCTATTCGGAACTCTGGAAACACCATATATTTT
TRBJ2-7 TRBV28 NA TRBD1 CASNQLGTAAYEQYF TGTGCCAGCAACCAACTGGGGACAGCGGCCTACGAGCAGTACTTC
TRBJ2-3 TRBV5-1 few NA CASSYGLPTDTQYF TGCGCCAGCAGCTATGGGCTTCCAACAGATACGCAGTATTTT
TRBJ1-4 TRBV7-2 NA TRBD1 CASSLSITGGAEKLFF TGTGCCAGCAGCTTATCGATTACAGGGGGCGCAGAAAAACTGTTTTTT
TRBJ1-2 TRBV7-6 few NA CASSRDTDYGYTF TGTGCCAGCAGCCGGGACACTGACTATGGCTACACCTTC
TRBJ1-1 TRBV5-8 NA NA CASSPGKGEIRTEAFF TGTGCCAGCAGCCCCGGGAAAGGGGAGATTCGGACTGAAGCTTTCTTT
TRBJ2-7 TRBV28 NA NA CASSFYGIGAYEQYF TGTGCCAGCAGTTTTTATGGGATCGGGGCCTACGAGCAGTACTTC
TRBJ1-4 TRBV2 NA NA CASTRGTNEKLFF TGTGCCAGCACCCGGGGGACTAATGAAAAACTGTTTTTT
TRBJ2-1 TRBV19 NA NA CASSITPDDEQFF TGTGCCAGTAGTATCACCCCTGACGATGAGCAGTTCTTC
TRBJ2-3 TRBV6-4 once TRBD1 CASSPGTGGTDTQYF TGTGCCAGCAGTCCGGGGACAGGGGGCACAGATACGCAGTATTTT
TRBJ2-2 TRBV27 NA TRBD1 CASSRTGRLGGELFF TGTGCCAGCAGCCGGACAGGGAGGTTAGGCGGGGAGCTGTTTTTT
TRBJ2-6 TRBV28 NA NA CASSIRVAGANVLTF TGTGCCAGCAGTATTCGGGTAGCTGGGGCCAACGTCCTGACTTTC
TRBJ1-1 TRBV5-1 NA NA CASSSQPGPMGTEAFF TGCGCCAGCAGCTCACAACCGGGACCGATGGGCACTGAAGCTTTCTTT
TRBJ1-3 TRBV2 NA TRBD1 CASSGDRAGNTIYF TGTGCCAGCAGTGGGGACAGGGCTGGAAACACCATATATTTT
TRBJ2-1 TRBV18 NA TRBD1 CASSPGGQTSGEQFF TGTGCCAGCTCACCTGGGGGACAGACTTCTGGGGAGCAGTTCTTC
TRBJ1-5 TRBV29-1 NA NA CSVAGRYNQPQHF TGCAGCGTTGCTGGGCGGTACAATCAGCCCCAGCATTTT
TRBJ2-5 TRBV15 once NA CATSRAPPETQYF TGTGCCACCAGCAGAGCTCCGCCTGAGACCCAGTACTTC
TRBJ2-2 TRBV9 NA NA CASKRGASNTGELFF TGTGCCAGTAAACGGGGGGCCTCGAACACCGGGGAGCTGTTTTTT
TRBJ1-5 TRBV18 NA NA CASSPTGASQPQHF TGTGCCAGCTCACCGACGGGGGCCAGTCAGCCCCAGCATTTT
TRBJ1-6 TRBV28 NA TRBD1 CATLLGGRSPLHF TGTGCCACCCTCTTAGGGGGCCGTTCACCCCTCCACTTT
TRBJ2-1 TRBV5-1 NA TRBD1 CASSMDRVTNEQFF TGCGCCAGCAGCATGGACAGGGTGACGAATGAGCAGTTCTTC
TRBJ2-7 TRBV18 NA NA CASSPPVTGVYEQYF TGTGCCAGCTCACCACCCGTGACGGGCGTCTACGAGCAGTACTTC
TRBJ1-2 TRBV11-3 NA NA CASSFNRWDGYTF TGTGCCAGCAGCTTTAACAGGTGGGATGGCTACACCTTC
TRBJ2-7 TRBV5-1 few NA CASSLVSPREQYF TGCGCCAGCAGCTTGGTAAGCCCTAGGGAGCAGTACTTC
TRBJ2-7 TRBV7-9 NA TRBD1 CASSLARTGSSYEQYF TGTGCCAGCAGCTTAGCGAGGACAGGGAGCTCCTACGAGCAGTACTTC